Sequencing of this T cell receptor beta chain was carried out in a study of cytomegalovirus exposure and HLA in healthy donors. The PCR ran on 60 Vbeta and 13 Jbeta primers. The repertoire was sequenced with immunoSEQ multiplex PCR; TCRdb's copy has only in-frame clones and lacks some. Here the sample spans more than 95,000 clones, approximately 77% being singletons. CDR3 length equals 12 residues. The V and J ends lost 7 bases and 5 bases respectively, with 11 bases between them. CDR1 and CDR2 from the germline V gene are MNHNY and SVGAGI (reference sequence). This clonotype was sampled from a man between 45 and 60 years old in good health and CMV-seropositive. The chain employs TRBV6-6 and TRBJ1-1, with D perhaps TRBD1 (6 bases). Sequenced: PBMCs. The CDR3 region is CASKSQGTEAFF. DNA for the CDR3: TGTGCCAGCAAAAGTCAGGGGACTGAAGCTTTCTTT.